The 28 T cell receptor beta chains below were found in one sample sequenced in a study of T-cell reconstitution after alpha-beta-depleted transplantation in children. Unique molecular identifiers were incorporated when the TCRbeta library was constructed. From the PCR reads, TCRdb called clonotypes with MiXCR, one entry per CDR3 protein. The data show hundreds of thousands of distinct CDR3 sequences, with about 30% seen just once and 2% to 3% held by the top ten. The starting material was PBMCs from the stem cell graft donor, obtained from the stem cell graft. The receptors here all came from a human donor who donated a stem cell graft to a child with aplastic anemia.

V and J are TRBV3-1 and TRBJ2-2; tentatively, D is TRBD2 (5 bases). V was shortened by 0 bases and J by 7 bases, with 12 bases between the two germline ends. This CDR3 spans 15 amino acids. Germline CDR1 LGHDT, CDR2 YNNKEL (reference sequence). CDR3 nucleotides: TGTGCCAGCAGCCAAGACGGGAACGCGGGCGGGGAGCTGTTTTTT. This translates into CASSQDGNAGGELFF.

This clonotype was counted only a few times. V and J are TRBV12-3 or TRBV12-4 and TRBJ2-7, with D perhaps TRBD1 or TRBD2 (5 bases each). This CDR3 contains 14 residues. V was shortened by 4 bases and J by 0 bases, with 10 bases between the two germline ends. This CDR3 reads CASSSGRSSYEQYF. The CDR3 region has the DNA TGTGCCAGCAGTTCGGGACGGAGCTCCTACGAGCAGTACTTC.

This chain joins TRBV6-4 and TRBJ1-4, with D hard to call. The CDR3 contains 15 residues. Per germline, CDR1 MRHNA and CDR2 SNTAGT. The V and J ends lost 8 bases and 4 bases respectively, with 17 bases between them. CDR3: CASGDLGRLNEKLFF. Written as DNA, the CDR3 is TGTGCCAGCGGCGACCTCGGTCGGCTTAATGAAAAACTGTTTTTT.

The V and J genes are TRBV6-5 and TRBJ1-4, with D maybe TRBD1 (5 bases). The germline V gene has CDR1 MNHEY and CDR2 SVGAGI. There are 15 residues in the CDR3. Deletions cut 2 bases from V and 4 bases from J, with 11 bases between. CDR3 nucleotide sequence: TGTGCCAGCAGTTACCAGGGACGGTATAATGAAAAACTGTTTTTT. Amino acids: CASSYQGRYNEKLFF.

The chain uses TRBV6-5 and TRBJ2-1; D might be TRBD2 (7 bases). The V gene lost 6 bases and the J gene lost 10 bases, with 16 bases spanning the gap. In germline, CDR1 is MNHEY, CDR2 SVGAGI. CDR3 length equals 13 residues. The CDR3 region is CASRGGQLGEQFF. CDR3 coding DNA: TGTGCCAGCAGGGGGGGGCAGTTGGGCGAGCAGTTCTTC.

This chain links TRBV4-3 with TRBJ2-2; no clear D. This CDR3 region has 18 residues. Germline V lookup: CDR1 LGHNA, CDR2 YSLEER. Deletions cut 0 bases from V and 1 base from J, with 15 bases between. CDR3 in DNA: TGCGCCAGCAGCCAAGACAGGCTAAGGACCGAGAACACCGGGGAGCTGTTTTTT. Translated, it gives CASSQDRLRTENTGELFF.

This clonotype has more than one count but fewer than ten. The chain's CDR3 is CASSHGWTSDTDTQYF. The CDR3 DNA sequence: TGTGCCAGCTCACACGGGTGGACATCGGACACAGATACGCAGTATTTT. The chain uses TRBV18 and TRBJ2-3; D is possibly TRBD1 (5 bases). CDR3 length equals 16 residues. Germline CDR1 and CDR2: KGHSH and LQKENI. Trimming pared 4 bases from V and 2 bases from J, leaving 16 bases between. Full variable domain (missing parts from reference TRBV18 and TRBJ2-3): NAGVMQNPRHLVRRRGQEARLRCSPMKGHSHVYWYRQLPEEGLKFMVYLQKENIIDESGMPKERFSAEFPKEGPSILRIQQVVRGDSAAYFCASSHGWTSDTDTQYFGPGTRLTVL.

A single count supports this clonotype. The chain employs TRBV10-3 and TRBJ1-3, with 9 bases aligning to TRBD1. In germline, CDR1 is ENHRY, CDR2 SYGVKD. V was clipped by 2 bases and J by 4 bases; unmatched bases: 15. The CDR3 is 19 residues long. CDR3 sequence: CAISERGQGSGASGNTIYF. In DNA form, the CDR3 reads TGTGCCATCAGTGAGAGGGGACAGGGATCCGGCGCAAGCGGAAACACCATATATTTT.

The V call is TRBV5-4, the J call TRBJ2-7; possible D gene TRBD2, 6 bases. The CDR3 sequence is 20 residues long. With 1 base removed from V and 5 bases from J, the gap between germline ends came to 31 bases. CDR1 and CDR2 from the germline V gene are SGHNT and YYREEE (reference sequence). This CDR3 is CASSLRNRGRLAGTFNEQYV. DNA for the CDR3: TGTGCCAGCAGCTTGAGGAACCGGGGAAGGCTGGCAGGGACTTTTAACGAGCAGTACGTC.

This chain links TRBV18 with TRBJ2-7; D gene ambiguous. The germline V gene has CDR1 KGHSH and CDR2 LQKENI. This CDR3 region has 16 residues. V shed 1 base and J shed 7 bases, with 20 bases lying between them. This CDR3 reads CASSPQATAGPGEQYF. The CDR3 region has the DNA TGTGCCAGCTCACCACAAGCCACAGCTGGGCCTGGGGAGCAGTACTTC.

The chain carries TRBV25-1 and TRBJ2-5, with D perhaps matching TRBD1 (6 bases). CDR3 size: 14 residues. Germline CDR1 reads MGHDK; CDR2 reads SYGVNS. Trimming removed 6 bases at V and 2 bases at J, with 13 bases between. CDR3: CASRKRGIQETQYF. The CDR3, as DNA: TGTGCCAGCAGAAAGAGGGGGATACAAGAGACCCAGTACTTC.

The rearrangement uses TRBV4-3 and TRBJ2-2, with TRBD2 matching 11 bases. This CDR3 has 16 amino acids. With 3 bases clipped from V and 7 bases from J, the junction kept 7 bases outside the gene matches. The germline gives CDR1 LGHNA, CDR2 YSLEER. CDR3 region: CASSHRLAGTGGELFF. The CDR3 DNA follows: TGCGCCAGCAGCCACCGACTAGCGGGGACCGGCGGGGAGCTGTTTTTT.

V usage is TRBV6-5 and J usage is TRBJ1-1, with 10 bases aligning to TRBD1. The germline V gene has CDR1 MNHEY and CDR2 SVGAGI. The CDR3 sequence is 15 residues long. V was pared by 0 bases and J by 4 bases, with 2 bases of the junction left unmatched. The CDR3 DNA reads as TGTGCCAGCAGTTACTCCGGGGACAGGGGCACTGAAGCTTTCTTT. Its protein product is CASSYSGDRGTEAFF.

This chain uses TRBV18 with TRBJ2-7, with D perhaps matching TRBD2 (6 bases). Per the germline V gene, CDR1 is KGHSH and CDR2 is LQKENI. Trimming pared 2 bases from V and 2 bases from J, leaving 10 bases between. This CDR3 is built from 14 residues. CDR3 residues: CASSPRGRTYEQYF. CDR3 nucleotide sequence: TGTGCCAGCTCACCAAGAGGGAGGACCTACGAGCAGTACTTC.

The chain employs TRBV5-6 and TRBJ2-1, with a possible D match to TRBD1 (6 bases). This CDR3 is built from 14 residues. The V gene lost 4 bases and the J gene lost 7 bases, with 15 bases spanning the gap. In germline, CDR1 is SGHDT, CDR2 YYEEEE. The DNA of the CDR3 is TGTGCCAGCAGCGCAGGGGACGGCAAAAATGAGCAGTTCTTC. The encoded protein is CASSAGDGKNEQFF. The complete variable domain, with remaining parts taken from reference TRBV5-6 and TRBJ2-1, reads DAGVTQSPTHLIKTRGQQVTLRCSPKSGHDTVSWYQQALGQGPQFIFQYYEEEERQRGNFPDRFSGHQFPNYSSELNVNALLLGDSALYLCASSAGDGKNEQFFGPGTRLTVL.

This clonotype was detected only a few times. This chain joins TRBV12-3 or TRBV12-4 and TRBJ2-1; the match to TRBD1 covers 9 bases. The CDR3 loop spans 15 amino acids. The V and J ends lost 6 bases and 8 bases, in that order; junction bases with no gene match: 11. The CDR3 nucleotides read TGTGCCAGCAGCCGAACCGACAGGGGGATGGATGAGCAGTTCTTC. This encodes CASSRTDRGMDEQFF.

This clonotype was observed a handful of times. The chain recombines TRBV20-1 with TRBJ2-3; TRBD2 matches at 7 bases. The CDR3 runs 15 residues. CDR1 and CDR2 (germline): DFQATT, SNEGSKA (reference sequence). V trimming: 3 bases; J trimming: 2 bases; junction bases outside the gene matches: 8. The CDR3 spells CSARAPGGTTDTQYF. In DNA form, the CDR3 reads TGCAGTGCTAGGGCTCCGGGAGGAACCACAGATACGCAGTATTTT.

This clonotype has a handful of counts. The V call is TRBV20-1, the J call TRBJ2-2, with D possibly matching TRBD2 (6 bases). Trimming stripped 6 bases from V and 7 bases from J, with 15 bases between. In germline, CDR1 is DFQATT, CDR2 SNEGSKA (reference sequence). The CDR3 totals 13 residues. The CDR3 reads CSAISGKGGELFF. Written as DNA, the CDR3 is TGCAGTGCAATTAGCGGCAAGGGCGGGGAGCTGTTTTTT.

This clonotype was counted at least ten times. The chain couples TRBV10-2 to TRBJ2-3, with D unclear. The length of the CDR3 is 15 residues. Germline values: CDR1 WSHSY, CDR2 SAAADI. Trimming removed 3 bases at V and 1 base at J, with 11 bases between. The CDR3 region has the DNA TGCGCCAGCAGTGACCTAAGTGGGGGCACAGATACGCAGTATTTT. It encodes CASSDLSGGTDTQYF.

V usage is TRBV10-3 and J usage is TRBJ2-3; 7 bases line up with TRBD1. With 3 bases clipped from V and 2 bases from J, the junction kept 2 bases outside the gene matches. The germline CDR1 and CDR2 sequences are ENHRY and SYGVKD. There are 14 residues in the CDR3. In DNA form, the CDR3 reads TGTGCCATCAGTGACGACAGGGACACAGATACGCAGTATTTT. As protein: CAISDDRDTDTQYF.

This chain links TRBV19 with TRBJ1-1, with D maybe TRBD1 (6 bases). The CDR3 covers 14 residues. V gave up 4 bases and J gave up 5 bases, with 14 bases separating them. Germline values: CDR1 LNHDA, CDR2 SQIVND (reference sequence). CDR3 amino acids: CASSNGGARTEAFF. DNA for the CDR3: TGTGCCAGTAGTAACGGGGGGGCTAGAACTGAAGCTTTCTTT.

This chain joins TRBV11-1 and TRBJ1-1; D is unresolved. The CDR3 has 14 residues. V lost 5 bases to trimming and J lost 3 bases, with 13 bases between them. Germline assignment: CDR1 SGHAT and CDR2 FQDESV (reference sequence). CDR3 in DNA: TGTGCCAGCAGCCTGGACGGCCTTGACACTGAAGCTTTCTTT. This encodes CASSLDGLDTEAFF.

The chain recombines TRBV9 with TRBJ2-1, with D uncertain. Per the germline V gene, CDR1 is SGDLS and CDR2 is YYNGEE. The CDR3 is 21 amino acids. Trimming removed 0 bases at V and 0 bases at J, with 25 bases between. The CDR3 loop is CASSVGRGNAGTDGSYNEQFF. The CDR3 DNA follows: TGTGCCAGCAGCGTAGGTCGAGGAAACGCAGGCACTGATGGCTCCTACAATGAGCAGTTCTTC.

This clonotype was seen a few times. The chain employs TRBV7-9 and TRBJ1-1; D remains unclear. The CDR3 spans 10 residues. Looked up from germline, CDR1 is SEHNR and CDR2 is FQNEAQ (reference sequence). Deletions cut 11 bases from V and 1 base from J, with 5 bases between. CDR3 in amino acids: CAAGNTEAFF. Here the CDR3 DNA reads TGTGCCGCCGGGAACACTGAAGCTTTCTTT.

The rearrangement links TRBV3-1 to TRBJ1-2; no firm D call. This CDR3 comprises 15 residues. Between the trimmed V and J ends, which lost 4 bases and 3 bases, there was a span of 15 bases. Germline CDR1 LGHDT, CDR2 YNNKEL (reference sequence). The CDR3 sequence: CASSPTILPHYGYTF. DNA of the CDR3: TGTGCCAGCAGCCCTACTATACTTCCACACTATGGCTACACCTTC.

In its sample, this clonotype was seen a few times. The chain couples TRBV24-1 to TRBJ2-1, with TRBD2 matching 7 bases. The ends lost 1 base at V and 8 bases at J; junction bases unmatched: 16. CDR3 size: 18 residues. Germline CDR1 is KGHDR and CDR2 is SFDVKD. CDR3 in DNA: TGTGCCACCAGTGATTTTATTATCCGCGGGAGCTACGGCGATGAGCAGTTCTTC. Translation gives CATSDFIIRGSYGDEQFF.

This clonotype was detected once. This rearrangement joins TRBV5-1 to TRBJ2-2; 10 nucleotides line up with TRBD1. From germline, CDR1 is SGHRS and CDR2 YFSETQ. This CDR3 has 14 amino acids. With 7 bases clipped from V and 3 bases from J, the junction kept 3 bases outside the gene matches. The CDR3 DNA is TGCGCCAGCGCGACAGGGGGCTACACCGGGGAGCTGTTTTTT. Amino acids: CASATGGYTGELFF. Full variable domain (outside the CDR3, taken from reference TRBV5-1 and TRBJ2-2): KAGVTQTPRYLIKTRGQQVTLSCSPISGHRSVSWYQQTPGQGLQFLFEYFSETQRNKGNFPGRFSGRQFSNSRSEMNVSTLELGDSALYLCASATGGYTGELFFGEGSRLTVL.

V usage is TRBV6-2 or TRBV6-3 and J usage is TRBJ2-1; 10 bases fit TRBD1. V gave up 6 bases and J gave up 6 bases; unmatched junction bases: 8. The CDR3 length is 15 residues. Germline assignment: CDR1 MNHEY and CDR2 SVGEGT. CDR3 DNA: TGTGCCAGCAGACCGGCCGGGACAGGGGTCAATGAGCAGTTCTTC. Residues: CASRPAGTGVNEQFF.